This TCR beta chain originates from a study of T cell responses to AZD1222 COVID-19 vaccine. CDR3 size: 16 residues. V lost 1 base to trimming and J lost 2 bases, with 14 bases between them. The germline V gene encodes CDR1 SGHRS and CDR2 YFSETQ. Note on this clone: Antigen unknown.

Sequencing was performed with immunoSEQ multiplex PCR; in TCRdb, only in-frame clones are kept and a portion is missing. The profile shows 75,000 to 90,000 clones, roughly nine tenths of them singletons. Findings and caveats of the study: The study found Spike-specific TCR breadth and depth rose after two AZD1222 doses.

This TCR was sampled from an adult in good health. The material was peripheral blood, obtained on day 0 of AZD1222 vaccination. The V gene is TRBV5-1, the J gene TRBJ2-3; TRBD2 is a possible D gene (6 bases). This CDR3 reads CASSLSGLSNTDTQYF. The DNA for the CDR3 is TGCGCCAGCAGCTTGTCGGGACTCTCAAACACAGATACGCAGTATTTT. The full variable domain, completed using reference TRBV5-1 and TRBJ2-3, is KAGVTQTPRYLIKTRGQQVTLSCSPISGHRSVSWYQQTPGQGLQFLFEYFSETQRNKGNFPGRFSGRQFSNSRSEMNVSTLELGDSALYLCASSLSGLSNTDTQYFGPGTRLTVL.